These 32 T cell receptor beta chains were all obtained from the same sample, sequenced in a study of blood T cell repertoires in COVID-19 (dated by TCRdb to the early 2020s). Library generation was performed with the immunoSEQ multiplex PCR assay. TCRdb provides this immuneACCESS table in a form limited to in-frame rearrangements. Some clones are lacking; in checked studies, under half of them reflect an unresolved V gene, and why the rest are absent is not known. Counted in this sample were over 250,000 clones; around four fifths of them appeared once. The ten largest clonotypes hold around 4.1% of the sample. Material for sequencing was PBMCs or T cells enriched from blood (not recorded which). Receptors were obtained from a man aged 25 to 40 with acute COVID-19.

The table lists this clone with a few counts. V and J are TRBV24-1 and TRBJ2-2; 8 nucleotides match TRBD1. Trimming cost V 3 bases and J 1 base; bases outside gene matches: 6. The CDR3 has 17 amino acids. The germline gives CDR1 KGHDR, CDR2 SFDVKD. As DNA, the CDR3 is TGTGCCACCAGTGATCCGAGAGGGACAGGGAACACCGGGGAGCTGTTTTTT. As protein: CATSDPRGTGNTGELFF.

The chain joins TRBV5-6 to TRBJ2-1, with a tentative D call TRBD2 (6 bases). CDR3 length: 16 amino acids. V was shortened by 6 bases and J by 7 bases, with 23 bases between the two germline ends. Germline CDR1 is SGHDT and CDR2 is YYEEEE. The chain's CDR3 is CASTLRSVGRENEQFF. DNA for the CDR3: TGTGCCAGCACCCTGAGGAGTGTCGGGAGAGAGAATGAGCAGTTCTTC.

This clone was observed a handful of times. The chain employs TRBV27 and TRBJ1-6; a weak D match, TRBD1 (5 bases). Germline V lookup: CDR1 MNHEY, CDR2 SMNVEV (reference sequence). V was cut by 6 bases and J by 5 bases, with 14 bases left in between. This CDR3 contains 15 residues. CDR3 amino acids: CASRLNRLDNSPLHF. The CDR3 DNA reads TGTGCCAGCAGATTAAACAGGCTAGATAATTCACCCCTCCACTTT.

The rearrangement joins TRBV11-2 to TRBJ2-1; 10 bases agree with TRBD2. CDR1 and CDR2 from the germline V gene are SGHAT and FQNNGV. The length of the CDR3 is 12 residues. Trimming at V came to 6 bases and at J to 10 bases, leaving 3 bases not matched to a gene. CDR3 DNA: TGTGCCAGCAGTTCACTAGCGGGAGAGCAGTTCTTC. It translates to CASSSLAGEQFF.

This clone was detected a few times. CDR3 DNA sequence: TGTGCCAGCTCAATGAGGATCTCTGGGGCCAACGTCCTGACTTTC. As protein: CASSMRISGANVLTF. The chain joins TRBV18 to TRBJ2-6; D unclear. Germline lookup yields CDR1 KGHSH and CDR2 LQKENI. Trimming took 5 bases from V and 0 from J, leaving 8 bases between them. CDR3 length equals 15 residues. Supplemented by reference TRBV18 and TRBJ2-6, the full variable domain reads NAGVMQNPRHLVRRRGQEARLRCSPMKGHSHVYWYRQLPEEGLKFMVYLQKENIIDESGMPKERFSAEFPKEGPSILRIQQVVRGDSAAYFCASSMRISGANVLTFGAGSRLTVL.

V and J are TRBV7-8 and TRBJ2-2; D is possibly TRBD1 (6 bases). Trimming took 5 bases from V and 2 from J, leaving 9 bases between them. The CDR3 totals 14 residues. CDR1 and CDR2 (germline): SGHVS, FQNEAQ. The CDR3 DNA is TGTGCCAGCAGCCCGGACAGTAACACCGGGGAGCTGTTTTTT. As protein: CASSPDSNTGELFF.

The chain links TRBV18 to TRBJ2-7, with 9 bases lining up with TRBD1. CDR1 and CDR2 from the germline V gene are KGHSH and LQKENI. This CDR3 comprises 15 residues. Trimming at V came to 0 bases and at J to 3 bases, leaving 3 bases not matched to a gene. CDR3 in DNA: TGTGCCAGCTCACCACCAGGGACAGGGCGCTACGAGCAGTACGTC. Translation gives CASSPPGTGRYEQYV.

The chain employs TRBV7-6 and TRBJ2-5; possible D gene TRBD2, 6 bases. There are 16 residues in the CDR3. V was shortened by 1 base and J by 5 bases, with 17 bases between the two germline ends. CDR1 is SGHVS and CDR2 is FNYEAQ in the germline V gene. CDR3 in amino acids: CASSLEGRSGWETQYF. For the CDR3, the DNA is TGTGCCAGCAGCTTAGAAGGGCGTAGCGGTTGGGAGACCCAGTACTTC. Filled out from reference TRBV7-6 and TRBJ2-5, the complete variable domain reads GAGVSQSPRYKVTKRGQDVALRCDPISGHVSLYWYRQALGQGPEFLTYFNYEAQQDKSGLPNDRFSAERPEGSISTLTIQRTEQRDSAMYRCASSLEGRSGWETQYFGPGTRLLVL.

The J gene is TRBJ2-1, the V gene TRBV7-2, with a possible D match to TRBD1 (5 bases). Germline V lookup: CDR1 SGHTA, CDR2 FQGNSA. The ends were cut back, 5 bases at V and 1 base at J, with 12 bases in the middle. The CDR3 loop spans 15 amino acids. The CDR3 nucleotides are TGTGCCAGCAGCCCGCAGGGCGCGTCCTACAATGAGCAGTTCTTC. It codes for CASSPQGASYNEQFF.

In its sample, this clone was seen a few times. This chain connects TRBV7-2 to TRBJ2-3; no firm D call. Deletions cut 2 bases from V and 0 bases from J, with 6 bases between. CDR1 SGHTA and CDR2 FQGNSA come from the germline V gene. The CDR3 is 14 residues long. Here the CDR3 reads CASSLRVSTDTQYF. The CDR3 DNA reads as TGTGCCAGCAGCTTACGTGTTAGCACAGATACGCAGTATTTT.

The chain links TRBV9 to TRBJ1-1; TRBD1 is a possible D gene (6 bases). The CDR3 extends over 13 amino acids. The ends were cut back, 2 bases at V and 7 bases at J, with 12 bases in the middle. Germline assignment: CDR1 SGDLS and CDR2 YYNGEE. CDR3 protein: CASSVNDRYEAFF. The CDR3 nucleotides read TGTGCCAGCAGCGTCAACGACAGGTATGAAGCTTTCTTT. The variable domain in full, completed from reference TRBV9 and TRBJ1-1, reads DSGVTQTPKHLITATGQRVTLRCSPRSGDLSVYWYQQSLDQGLQFLIQYYNGEERAKGNILERFSAQQFPDLHSELNLSSLELGDSALYFCASSVNDRYEAFFGQGTRLTVV.

This chain connects TRBV25-1 to TRBJ2-3; TRBD2 matches at 8 bases. V lost 2 bases and J lost 2; bases outside the gene matches: 9. The CDR3 length is 17 residues. Germline loops: CDR1 MGHDK, CDR2 SYGVNS. In DNA form, the CDR3 reads TGTGCCAGCAGTGAAACTGCGGGGGGCTACAACACAGATACGCAGTATTTT. Translation gives CASSETAGGYNTDTQYF. The full variable domain, with the rest looked up from reference TRBV25-1 and TRBJ2-3, is EADIYQTPRYLVIGTGKKITLECSQTMGHDKMYWYQQDPGMELHLIHYSYGVNSTEKGDLSSESTVSRIRTEHFPLTLESARPSHTSQYLCASSETAGGYNTDTQYFGPGTRLTVL.

Comment on this clone: The junction departs from the called germline gene at one end, perhaps through a read error. This chain links TRBV5-1 with TRBJ2-5; 8 bases are shared with TRBD2. Germline values: CDR1 SGHRS, CDR2 YFSETQ. CDR3 length: 15 residues. This CDR3 is CASSLIPSGQETQYF. CDR3 nucleotides: TGTGCCAGCAGCTTGATTCCTAGCGGGCAAGAGACCCAGTACTTC.

The gene calls are TRBV5-8 and TRBJ2-2; tentatively, D is TRBD1 (6 bases). The V gene's germline CDR1 is SGHTS and CDR2 YDEGEE. Deletions cut 0 bases from V and 6 bases from J, with 18 bases between. The CDR3 totals 17 residues. The CDR3 sequence: CASSLGAPLKGAGELFF. The CDR3 coding sequence is TGTGCCAGCAGCTTGGGGGCGCCCCTTAAGGGGGCCGGGGAGCTGTTTTTT.

The sample holds one count of this clone. This chain connects TRBV28 to TRBJ2-4; TRBD2 aligns across 7 bases. The V gene's germline CDR1 is MDHEN and CDR2 SYDVKM. V was clipped by 10 bases and J by 0 bases; unmatched bases: 3. This CDR3 has 13 amino acids. The CDR3 region is CATSGVAKNIQYF. CDR3 sequence (DNA): TGTGCCACCAGCGGGGTAGCCAAAAACATTCAGTACTTC.

This chain links TRBV28 with TRBJ1-5; maybe TRBD1 (5 bases). Germline V gives CDR1 MDHEN, CDR2 SYDVKM. V was pared by 3 bases and J by 1 base, with 10 bases between. The CDR3 sequence is 15 residues long. CDR3 sequence reads: CASSFKGPSNQPQHF. Written as DNA, the CDR3 is TGTGCCAGCAGTTTCAAGGGGCCAAGCAATCAGCCCCAGCATTTT. Variable domain in full (rest from reference TRBV28 and TRBJ1-5): DVKVTQSSRYLVKRTGEKVFLECVQDMDHENMFWYRQDPGLGLRLIYFSYDVKMKEKGDIPEGYSVSREKKERFSLILESASTNQTSMYLCASSFKGPSNQPQHFGDGTRLSIL.

This clone was seen only once. Relative to the germline gene, one junction end is altered; a read error may explain this. The CDR3 DNA reads TGTGCCAGCAGCTTGGGTCAGGCTGCTGAAAAACTGTTTTTT. It specifies CASSLGQAAEKLFF. This chain links TRBV5-1 with TRBJ1-4; D is unresolved. The CDR3 covers 14 residues. Germline values: CDR1 SGHRS, CDR2 YFSETQ.

The chain has TRBV11-3 and TRBJ1-2, with D maybe TRBD1 (5 bases). This CDR3 has 13 residues. V lost 4 bases and J 3 bases, leaving 9 bases between the germline ends. Germline loops: CDR1 SGHNT, CDR2 YENEEA. The CDR3 protein is CASSSRVDYGYTF. Here the CDR3 DNA reads TGTGCCAGCAGCTCCAGGGTTGACTATGGCTACACCTTC.

This rearrangement joins TRBV5-6 to TRBJ1-3, with D perhaps TRBD1 (6 bases). Germline CDR1 and CDR2: SGHDT and YYEEEE. With 2 bases removed from V and 4 bases from J, the gap between germline ends came to 19 bases. The CDR3 totals 17 residues. In nucleotides, the CDR3 is TGTGCCAGCAGCTTATACGGGACATCTCTCCCCGGAAACACCATATATTTT. Residues: CASSLYGTSLPGNTIYF.

V gene TRBV6-1 combines with J gene TRBJ2-7; possibly TRBD2 for D (6 bases). Germline CDR1 is MNHNS and CDR2 is SASEGT. V shed 2 bases and J shed 0 bases, with 17 bases lying between them. The length of the CDR3 is 17 residues. CDR3 sequence (DNA): TGTGCCAGCAGTGAACGAGGCGGGGAGGACGACTCCTACGAGCAGTACGTC. Translation gives CASSERGGEDDSYEQYV.

The CDR3 reads CASQVSGGLDYGYTF. The CDR3 DNA follows: TGTGCCAGCCAGGTTAGTGGAGGCCTGGACTATGGCTACACCTTC. The rearrangement links TRBV6-5 to TRBJ1-2; no clear D. Germline CDR1 reads MNHEY; CDR2 reads SVGAGI. The CDR3 runs to 15 residues. The V end lost 8 bases, the J end lost 3 bases, and 19 bases lay between the germline ends.

For the CDR3, the DNA is TGTGCCAGCAGCTTAGTTCGTAATTCACCCCTCCACTTT. Translated, it gives CASSLVRNSPLHF. The V gene is TRBV11-2, the J gene TRBJ1-6, with unresolved D. The CDR3 runs to 13 residues. Germline V gives CDR1 SGHAT, CDR2 FQNNGV. Trimming took 1 base from V and 6 from J, leaving 4 bases between them.

J is TRBJ2-3 and V is TRBV6-2 or TRBV6-3, with 8 bases that match TRBD2. V lost 8 bases, J lost 1 base, and 8 bases stayed unmatched. CDR3 length: 15 residues. CDR1 is MNHEY and CDR2 is SVGEGT in the germline V gene. The CDR3 loop reads CASRREGTRTDTQYF. The DNA of the CDR3 is TGTGCCAGCCGCCGGGAGGGGACGCGCACAGATACGCAGTATTTT.

The chain joins TRBV4-1 to TRBJ1-2, with no clear D. The CDR3 sequence is 14 residues long. V lost 2 bases and J lost 2, with 9 bases in between. From germline, CDR1 is MGHRA and CDR2 YSYEKL. The chain's CDR3 is CASSQTGINYGYTF. CDR3 sequence (DNA): TGCGCCAGCAGCCAAACGGGGATCAACTATGGCTACACCTTC.

This clone was seen only once. The V gene is TRBV11-3, the J gene TRBJ1-2; D is possibly TRBD1 (6 bases). The V end lost 7 bases, the J end lost 5 bases, and 14 bases lay between the germline ends. The CDR3 totals 13 residues. Germline V gene data show CDR1 as SGHNT and CDR2 as YENEEA. DNA for the CDR3: TGTGCCAGCACCAGAGCAGGGGATTATGGCTACACCTTC. Translated: CASTRAGDYGYTF.

The chain links TRBV6-4 to TRBJ2-1, with 9 bases aligning to TRBD1. Germline V gene sequence: CDR1 MRHNA, CDR2 SNTAGT. J gave up 6 bases and V 4 bases, and 10 bases lay outside the gene matches. The CDR3 sequence is 16 residues long. CDR3 amino acids: CASSVDRGYDFNEQFF. For the CDR3, the DNA is TGTGCCAGCAGTGTTGACAGGGGGTATGATTTCAATGAGCAGTTCTTC.

V is TRBV7-9 and J is TRBJ1-1; 7 positions match TRBD1. The CDR3 is 16 amino acids. J was trimmed by 3 bases and V by 5 bases; bases with no gene match: 12. The germline V gene encodes CDR1 SEHNR and CDR2 FQNEAQ (reference sequence). Written as DNA, the CDR3 is TGTGCCAGCAGCCGACGGGGCACAGGGGAGGACACTGAAGCTTTCTTT. Protein sequence: CASSRRGTGEDTEAFF.

This sequence joins TRBV9 and TRBJ1-1, with a possible D match to TRBD1 (6 bases). Trimming stripped 0 bases from V and 0 bases from J, with 9 bases between. There are 15 residues in the CDR3. Germline loops: CDR1 SGDLS, CDR2 YYNGEE. CDR3 residues: CASSVDGGMNTEAFF. The CDR3 DNA reads as TGTGCCAGCAGCGTAGATGGGGGCATGAACACTGAAGCTTTCTTT.

This clone was counted a single time. V and J are TRBV6-5 and TRBJ1-1, with TRBD1 identical over 8 bases. The CDR3 consists of 15 residues. The germline CDR1 and CDR2 sequences are MNHEY and SVGAGI. J was trimmed by 5 bases and V by 2 bases; bases with no gene match: 7. This CDR3 reads CASSYDRGLLTEAFF. The CDR3 DNA sequence: TGTGCCAGCAGTTACGACAGGGGTTTGTTGACTGAAGCTTTCTTT.

The chain combines TRBV9 with TRBJ2-1; TRBD1 matches at 9 bases. Germline CDR1 SGDLS, CDR2 YYNGEE. The junction had 16 bases not matched to a gene; V was cut back by 4 bases and J by 8 bases. CDR3 length: 17 residues. CDR3 DNA sequence: TGTGCCAGCAGCTCAACGGGACAGGGAATAAATTTCGATGAGCAGTTCTTC. This codes for CASSSTGQGINFDEQFF.

The V call is TRBV7-9, the J call TRBJ2-5; 10 bases map to TRBD2. CDR3 length equals 15 residues. Germline assignment: CDR1 SEHNR and CDR2 FQNEAQ (reference sequence). V was clipped by 4 bases and J by 11 bases; unmatched bases: 13. The CDR3 is CASSSYPAGGPLQYF. The CDR3 nucleotides are TGTGCCAGCAGCTCCTACCCAGCGGGAGGGCCTCTGCAGTACTTC.

J is TRBJ1-1 and V is TRBV18, with 8 bases fitting TRBD1. Trimming at V came to 3 bases and at J to 0 bases, leaving 6 bases not matched to a gene. Germline CDR1 KGHSH, CDR2 LQKENI. The CDR3 is 16 amino acids. CDR3 in DNA: TGTGCCAGCTCACCGCAGGGGGCCGGCTTGAACACTGAAGCTTTCTTT. Amino acids: CASSPQGAGLNTEAFF.